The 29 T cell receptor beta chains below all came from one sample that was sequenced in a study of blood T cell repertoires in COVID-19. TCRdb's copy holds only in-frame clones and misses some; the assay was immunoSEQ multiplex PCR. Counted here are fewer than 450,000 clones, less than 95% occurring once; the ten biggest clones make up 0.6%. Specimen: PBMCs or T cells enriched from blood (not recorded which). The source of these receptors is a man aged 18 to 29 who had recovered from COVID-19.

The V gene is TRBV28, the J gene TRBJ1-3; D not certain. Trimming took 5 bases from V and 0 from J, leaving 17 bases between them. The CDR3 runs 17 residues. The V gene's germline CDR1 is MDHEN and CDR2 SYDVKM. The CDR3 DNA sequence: TGTGCCAGCAGTACCCCTTCGACAAAATTCTCTGGAAACACCATATATTTT. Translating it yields CASSTPSTKFSGNTIYF.

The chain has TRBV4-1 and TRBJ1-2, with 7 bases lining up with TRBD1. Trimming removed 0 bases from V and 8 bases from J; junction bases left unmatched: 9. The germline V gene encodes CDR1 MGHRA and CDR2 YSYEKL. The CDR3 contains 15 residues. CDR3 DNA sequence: TGCGCCAGCAGCCAAGATCAAGGGGGCAGGTCGGGCTACACCTTC. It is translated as CASSQDQGGRSGYTF.

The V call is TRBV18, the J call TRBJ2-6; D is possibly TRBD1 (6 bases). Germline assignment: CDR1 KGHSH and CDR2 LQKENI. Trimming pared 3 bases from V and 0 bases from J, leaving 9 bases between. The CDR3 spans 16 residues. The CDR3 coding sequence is TGTGCCAGCTCACCGACAGGCAGCTCTGGGGCCAACGTCCTGACTTTC. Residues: CASSPTGSSGANVLTF.

The DNA for the CDR3 is TGTGCCAGCAGCTGGGGACAGGGGGCGAATTCACCCCTCCACTTT. Translated, it gives CASSWGQGANSPLHF. The chain joins TRBV14 to TRBJ1-6; TRBD1 agrees at 12 bases. The germline V gene has CDR1 SGHDN and CDR2 FVKESK. The CDR3 consists of 15 residues. Losses at the gene ends were 5 bases for V and 7 bases for J; bases not matched to a gene: 3.

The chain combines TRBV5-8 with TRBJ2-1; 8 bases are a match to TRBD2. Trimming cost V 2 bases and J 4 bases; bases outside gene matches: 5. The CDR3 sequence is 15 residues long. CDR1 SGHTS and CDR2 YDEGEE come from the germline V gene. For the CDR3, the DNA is TGTGCCAGCAGCTTCGGGCTAGCGGGTTACAATGAGCAGTTCTTC. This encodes CASSFGLAGYNEQFF. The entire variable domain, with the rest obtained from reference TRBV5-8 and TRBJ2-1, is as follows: EAGVTQSPTHLIKTRGQQATLRCSPISGHTSVYWYQQALGLGLQFLLWYDEGEERNRGNFPPRFSGRQFPNYSSELNVNALELEDSALYLCASSFGLAGYNEQFFGPGTRLTVL.

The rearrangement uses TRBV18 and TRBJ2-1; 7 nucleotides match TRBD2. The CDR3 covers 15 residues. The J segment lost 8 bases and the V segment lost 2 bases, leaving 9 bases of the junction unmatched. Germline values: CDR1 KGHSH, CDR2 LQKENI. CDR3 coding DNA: TGTGCCAGCTCACCAGCTGGGTCAGGGAGGGATGAGCAGTTCTTC. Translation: CASSPAGSGRDEQFF.

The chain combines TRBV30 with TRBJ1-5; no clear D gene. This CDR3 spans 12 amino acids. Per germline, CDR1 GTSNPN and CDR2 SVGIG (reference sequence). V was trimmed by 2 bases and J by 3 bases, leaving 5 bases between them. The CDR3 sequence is CAWSQLNQPQHF. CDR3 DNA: TGTGCCTGGAGTCAACTCAATCAGCCCCAGCATTTT.

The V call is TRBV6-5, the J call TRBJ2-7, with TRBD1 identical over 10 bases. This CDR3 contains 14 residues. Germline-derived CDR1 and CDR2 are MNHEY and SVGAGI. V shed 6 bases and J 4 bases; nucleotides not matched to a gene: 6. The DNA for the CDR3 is TGTGCCAGCAGATGGGACAGGGGCCTATACGAGCAGTACTTC. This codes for CASRWDRGLYEQYF.

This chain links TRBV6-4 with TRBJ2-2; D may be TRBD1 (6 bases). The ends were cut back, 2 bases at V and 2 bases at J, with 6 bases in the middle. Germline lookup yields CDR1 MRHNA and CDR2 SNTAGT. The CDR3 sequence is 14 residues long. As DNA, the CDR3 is TGTGCCAGCAGTGACGGGACAAACACCGGGGAGCTGTTTTTT. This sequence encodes CASSDGTNTGELFF.

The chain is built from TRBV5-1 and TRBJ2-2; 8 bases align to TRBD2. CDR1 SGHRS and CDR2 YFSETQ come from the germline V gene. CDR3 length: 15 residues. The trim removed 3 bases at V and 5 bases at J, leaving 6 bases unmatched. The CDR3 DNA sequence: TGCGCCAGCAGCTCCGGGACTAGTCTTACCGGGGAGCTGTTTTTT. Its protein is CASSSGTSLTGELFF.

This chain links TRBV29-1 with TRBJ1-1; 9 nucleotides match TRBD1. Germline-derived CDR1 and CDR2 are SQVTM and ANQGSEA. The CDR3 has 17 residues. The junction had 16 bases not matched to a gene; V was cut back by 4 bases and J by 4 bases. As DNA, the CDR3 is TGCAGCGTTGCCGGCCCCTTTTCACAGGGGGCTCGCACTGAAGCTTTCTTT. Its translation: CSVAGPFSQGARTEAFF.

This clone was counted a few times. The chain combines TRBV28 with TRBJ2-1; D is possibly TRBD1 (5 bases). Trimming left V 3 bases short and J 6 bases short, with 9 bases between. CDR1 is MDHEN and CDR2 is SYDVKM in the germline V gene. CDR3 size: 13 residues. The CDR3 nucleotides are TGTGCCAGCAGTTTGGGCAGGGTCAATGAGCAGTTCTTC. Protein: CASSLGRVNEQFF.

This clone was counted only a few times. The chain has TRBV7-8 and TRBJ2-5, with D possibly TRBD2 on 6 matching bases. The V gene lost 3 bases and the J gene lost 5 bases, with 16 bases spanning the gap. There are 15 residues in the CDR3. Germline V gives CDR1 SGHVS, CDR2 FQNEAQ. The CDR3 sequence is CASSFGGAGRETQYF. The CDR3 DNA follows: TGTGCCAGCAGCTTTGGGGGAGCGGGTAGGGAGACCCAGTACTTC.

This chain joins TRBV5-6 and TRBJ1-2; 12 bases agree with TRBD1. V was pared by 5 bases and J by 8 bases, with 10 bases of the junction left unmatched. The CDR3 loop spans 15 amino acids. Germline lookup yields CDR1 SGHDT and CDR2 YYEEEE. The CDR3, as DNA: TGTGCCAGCAGATCCGGGACAGGGGGCGCGGGAGGCTACACCTTC. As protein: CASRSGTGGAGGYTF.

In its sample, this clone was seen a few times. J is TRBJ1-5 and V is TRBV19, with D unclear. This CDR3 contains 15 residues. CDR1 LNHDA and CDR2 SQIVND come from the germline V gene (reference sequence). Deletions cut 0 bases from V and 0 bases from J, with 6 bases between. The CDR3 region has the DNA TGTGCCAGTAGTATAGACCCCCTTAGCAATCAGCCCCAGCATTTT. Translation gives CASSIDPLSNQPQHF.

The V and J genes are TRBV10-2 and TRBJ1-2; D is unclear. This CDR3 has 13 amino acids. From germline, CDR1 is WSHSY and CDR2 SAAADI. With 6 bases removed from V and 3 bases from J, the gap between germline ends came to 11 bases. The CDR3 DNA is TGCGCCAGCAGACAAAGCCGGGACTATGGCTACACCTTC. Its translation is CASRQSRDYGYTF.

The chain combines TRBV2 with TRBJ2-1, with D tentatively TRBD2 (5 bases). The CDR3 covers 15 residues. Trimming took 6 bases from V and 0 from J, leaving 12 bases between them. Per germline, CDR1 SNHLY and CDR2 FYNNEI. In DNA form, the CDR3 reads TGTGCCAGCAGCTCACTGGGGAGCTCCTACAATGAGCAGTTCTTC. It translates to CASSSLGSSYNEQFF.

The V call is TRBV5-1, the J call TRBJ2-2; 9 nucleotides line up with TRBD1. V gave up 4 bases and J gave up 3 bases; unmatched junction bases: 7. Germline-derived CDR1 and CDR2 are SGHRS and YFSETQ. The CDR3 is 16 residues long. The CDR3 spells CASSPPGQGDTGELFF. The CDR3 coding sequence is TGCGCCAGCAGCCCCCCGGGACAGGGCGACACCGGGGAGCTGTTTTTT.

The CDR3 DNA follows: TGTGCCAGCAGCGAGAGGGGCACAGATACGCAGTATTTT. This gives the protein CASSERGTDTQYF. J is TRBJ2-3 and V is TRBV9, with D perhaps matching TRBD2 (5 bases). The CDR3 has 13 amino acids. V was trimmed by 3 bases and J by 1 base, leaving 6 bases between them. Per the germline V gene, CDR1 is SGDLS and CDR2 is YYNGEE.

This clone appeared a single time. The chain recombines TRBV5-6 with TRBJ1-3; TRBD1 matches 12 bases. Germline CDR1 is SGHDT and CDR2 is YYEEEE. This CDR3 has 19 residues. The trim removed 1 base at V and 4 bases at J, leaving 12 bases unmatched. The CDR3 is CASSLTRWDRGRRGNTIYF. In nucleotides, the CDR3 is TGTGCCAGCAGCTTGACGCGGTGGGACAGGGGGCGAAGAGGAAACACCATATATTTT.

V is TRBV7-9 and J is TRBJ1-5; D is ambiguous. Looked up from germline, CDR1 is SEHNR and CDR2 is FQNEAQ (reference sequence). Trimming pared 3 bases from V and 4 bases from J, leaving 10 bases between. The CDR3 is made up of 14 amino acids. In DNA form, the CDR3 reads TGTGCCAGCAGCTTTGGGCCAGATAATCAGCCCCAGCATTTT. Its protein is CASSFGPDNQPQHF.

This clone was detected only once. The CDR3 protein is CASSVKRDVTGELFF. CDR3 in DNA: TGTGCCAGCAGTGTCAAGCGGGACGTGACCGGGGAGCTGTTTTTT. The rearrangement uses TRBV2 and TRBJ2-2; 7 bases map to TRBD2. This CDR3 has 15 residues. V gave up 4 bases and J gave up 5 bases; unmatched junction bases: 7. Germline V lookup: CDR1 SNHLY, CDR2 FYNNEI.

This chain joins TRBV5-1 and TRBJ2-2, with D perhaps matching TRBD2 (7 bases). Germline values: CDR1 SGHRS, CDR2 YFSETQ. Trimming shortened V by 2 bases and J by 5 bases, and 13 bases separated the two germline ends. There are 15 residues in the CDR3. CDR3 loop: CASSLQGGGTGELFF. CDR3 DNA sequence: TGCGCCAGCAGCTTACAGGGCGGGGGTACCGGGGAGCTGTTTTTT.

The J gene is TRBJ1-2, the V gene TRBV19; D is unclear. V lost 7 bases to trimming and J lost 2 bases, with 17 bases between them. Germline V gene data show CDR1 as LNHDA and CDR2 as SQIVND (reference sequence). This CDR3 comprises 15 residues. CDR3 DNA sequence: TGTGCCAGTACGTCCTTACTACAAGACAACTATGGCTACACCTTC. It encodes CASTSLLQDNYGYTF.

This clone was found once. CDR3 coding DNA: TGTGCCAGCAGCTTGTCGCCGGCGGTGGTCGCTGAAGCTTTCTTT. It is translated as CASSLSPAVVAEAFF. The gene calls are TRBV5-4 and TRBJ1-1; D not certain. From germline, CDR1 is SGHNT and CDR2 YYREEE (reference sequence). The V end was cut by 1 base, the J end by 6 bases, with 16 bases between. This CDR3 is 15 amino acids long.

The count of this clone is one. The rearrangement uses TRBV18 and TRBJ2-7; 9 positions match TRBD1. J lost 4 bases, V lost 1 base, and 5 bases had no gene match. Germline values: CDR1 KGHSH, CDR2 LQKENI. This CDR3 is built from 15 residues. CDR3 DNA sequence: TGTGCCAGCTCACCACGGGGACAGGGAGGGTACGAGCAGTACTTC. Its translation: CASSPRGQGGYEQYF. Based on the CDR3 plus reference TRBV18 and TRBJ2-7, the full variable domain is NAGVMQNPRHLVRRRGQEARLRCSPMKGHSHVYWYRQLPEEGLKFMVYLQKENIIDESGMPKERFSAEFPKEGPSILRIQQVVRGDSAAYFCASSPRGQGGYEQYFGPGTRLTVT.

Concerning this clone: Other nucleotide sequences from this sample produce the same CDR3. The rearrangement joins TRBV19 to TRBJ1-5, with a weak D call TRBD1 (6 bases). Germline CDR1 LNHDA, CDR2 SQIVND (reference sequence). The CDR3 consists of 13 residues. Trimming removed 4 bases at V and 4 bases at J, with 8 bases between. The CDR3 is CASSRDINQPQHF. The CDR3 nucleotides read TGTGCCAGTAGTAGGGACATAAATCAGCCCCAGCATTTT.

DNA of the CDR3: TGTGCCAGCAGCCCCCAGCGGGATCAGCCCCAGCATTTT. This translates into CASSPQRDQPQHF. The V and J genes are TRBV7-2 and TRBJ1-5; D gene ambiguous. The CDR3 is 13 amino acids. Germline-derived CDR1 and CDR2 are SGHTA and FQGNSA. Between the trimmed V and J ends, which lost 5 bases and 5 bases, there was a span of 10 bases. The full variable domain, completed using reference TRBV7-2 and TRBJ1-5, is GAGVSQSPSNKVTEKGKDVELRCDPISGHTALYWYRQSLGQGLEFLIYFQGNSAPDKSGLPSDRFSAERTGGSVSTLTIQRTQQEDSAVYLCASSPQRDQPQHFGDGTRLSIL.

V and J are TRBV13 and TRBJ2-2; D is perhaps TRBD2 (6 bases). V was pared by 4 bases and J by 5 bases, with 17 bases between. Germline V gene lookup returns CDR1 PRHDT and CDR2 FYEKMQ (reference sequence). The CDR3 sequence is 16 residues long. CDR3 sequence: CASSSNSGPGTGELFF. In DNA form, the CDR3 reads TGTGCCAGCAGCTCCAATAGCGGCCCGGGGACCGGGGAGCTGTTTTTT.